The sequence of this T cell receptor (beta chain) was determined in a study of T and B cells in COVID-19 patients. Study-wide background: COVID-19 patients gave peripheral blood either during active infection or after recovery. Points from the study as a whole: Blood from mildly ill patients while symptomatic, and early samples from severe cases, were scarce. Sorted SARS-CoV-2-responsive or tetramer+ T cells and CD4+, regulatory and CD8+ subsets were not yet sequenced.

From blood, 250-500 ng of genomic DNA served as TRB template. Looked up from germline, CDR1 is MNHEY and CDR2 is SMNVEV (reference sequence). V trimming: 7 bases; J trimming: 4 bases; junction bases outside the gene matches: 12. The CDR3 runs to 17 residues. BIOMED2 TRB-A/B primer pools were used in multiplex TRB PCR. TCRdb fed the multiplex PCR reads into MiXCR, producing one record per CDR3 protein. The sample records roughly 7,100 distinct CDR3 sequences, around a quarter being singletons. By sample fraction, this clonotype is medium-sized. Its antigen is still unknown. The origin of this receptor is a human donor with active COVID-19. Sequences were obtained from blood. V gene TRBV27 combines with J gene TRBJ2-6, with TRBD1 identical over 8 bases. CDR3 sequence reads: CASTTGGKQSGANVLTF. The CDR3 DNA is TGTGCCAGCACCACAGGGGGTAAGCAGTCCGGGGCCAACGTCCTGACTTTC.